These 18 T cell receptor beta chains originate from one sample sequenced in a study of blood T cells in healthy people across ages (dated by TCRdb to 2015 to 2017). The library was prepared using 5' RACE. Instrument on record: Illumina HiSeq 2500. A second PCR of about 6 to 12 cycles was run with a J-beta primer mix and a sample-barcoded 5' primer. The public sequencing data were trimmed at Q25 with fastp and processed into clonotypes with MiXCR by TCRdb, which kept only in-frame beta chains. Rows are combined by CDR3 protein, so each entry shows the most common genes and DNA. The table for this sample lists some 550,000 distinct CDR3 sequences; around 48% of them were counted only once. The ten largest account for 20% to 25% of the sample. The source material was blood. Receptors were obtained from a man older than 75 in good health.

The chain is built from TRBV7-9 and TRBJ1-2, with 10 bases lining up with TRBD1. After removal of 5 bases from V and 2 bases from J, the junction contained 8 bases not matched to a gene. Germline loops: CDR1 SEHNR, CDR2 FQNEAQ (reference sequence). The CDR3 is made up of 16 amino acids. The CDR3 sequence: CASSIPGQGLNYGYTF. CDR3 DNA: TGTGCCAGCAGCATTCCGGGACAGGGGCTCAACTATGGCTACACCTTC.

This clonotype was detected a few times. DNA for the CDR3: TGCAGTGCTAGGGAGGCAGCGGGAGGGCCTTTAAACATTCAGTACTTC. Protein: CSAREAAGGPLNIQYF. This rearrangement joins TRBV20-1 to TRBJ2-4; 10 bases line up with TRBD2. The CDR3 is 16 amino acids. With 3 bases clipped from V and 6 bases from J, the junction kept 11 bases outside the gene matches. Germline loops: CDR1 DFQATT, CDR2 SNEGSKA (reference sequence).

This chain connects TRBV7-2 to TRBJ2-3; D not certain. Germline loops: CDR1 SGHTA, CDR2 FQGNSA. This CDR3 has 12 amino acids. V lost 1 base to trimming and J lost 14 bases, with 13 bases between them. The CDR3 protein is CASSLVRSRPYF. The DNA of the CDR3 is TGTGCCAGCAGCTTAGTACGCTCCAGACCGTATTTT.

This clonotype was picked up a small number of times. The chain links TRBV7-9 to TRBJ1-2; D gene unclear. The CDR3 contains 13 residues. The ends were cut back, 2 bases at V and 8 bases at J, with 12 bases in the middle. From germline, CDR1 is SEHNR and CDR2 FQNEAQ (reference sequence). The CDR3 bases are TGTGCCAGCAGCTTAATTGGGAGCTTGGGCTACACCTTC. Protein: CASSLIGSLGYTF. Supplemented by reference TRBV7-9 and TRBJ1-2, the full variable domain reads DTGVSQNPRHKITKRGQNVTFRCDPISEHNRLYWYRQTLGQGPEFLTYFQNEAQLEKSRLLSDRFSAERPKGSFSTLEIQRTEQGDSAMYLCASSLIGSLGYTFGSGTRLTVV.

The genes are TRBV6-2 or TRBV6-3 and TRBJ2-3, with D hard to call. CDR3 length equals 12 residues. With 2 bases removed from V and 5 bases from J, the gap between germline ends came to 5 bases. Germline lookup yields CDR1 MNHEY and CDR2 SVGEGT. The DNA of the CDR3 is TGTGCCAGCAGTTACCCGGGAGATACGCAGTATTTT. Translated: CASSYPGDTQYF.

The chain carries TRBV6-5 and TRBJ2-1; no reliable D call. V shed 6 bases and J shed 3 bases, with 15 bases lying between them. Germline V lookup: CDR1 MNHEY, CDR2 SVGAGI. The CDR3 contains 15 residues. DNA for the CDR3: TGTGCCAGCAGGAGAAGAAGAATGAGCTACAATGAGCAGTTCTTC. This codes for CASRRRRMSYNEQFF.

This clonotype has only one observation. The genes are TRBV15 and TRBJ2-7, with 10 bases lining up with TRBD2. CDR3 size: 15 residues. V dropped 0 bases and J dropped 2; count of bases not matched to a gene: 1. In germline, CDR1 is LNHNV, CDR2 YYDKDF (reference sequence). The CDR3 spells CATSRESGGAYEQYF. Here the CDR3 DNA reads TGTGCCACCAGCAGAGAAAGCGGGGGGGCCTACGAGCAGTACTTC.

The chain employs TRBV11-2 and TRBJ2-1, with TRBD2 identical over 15 bases. Germline V gives CDR1 SGHAT, CDR2 FQNNGV. The CDR3 loop spans 17 amino acids. The V segment lost 4 bases and the J segment 4 bases; nucleotides outside the gene matches: 5. In DNA, the CDR3 is TGTGCCAGCAGCTACACGGGACTAGCGGGAGGATACAATGAGCAGTTCTTC. It codes for CASSYTGLAGGYNEQFF. Variable domain in full (rest from reference TRBV11-2 and TRBJ2-1): EAGVAQSPRYKIIEKRQSVAFWCNPISGHATLYWYQQILGQGPKLLIQFQNNGVVDDSQLPKDRFSAERLKGVDSTLKIQPAKLEDSAVYLCASSYTGLAGGYNEQFFGPGTRLTVL.

The chain employs TRBV12-3 or TRBV12-4 and TRBJ1-3; maybe TRBD1 (5 bases). This CDR3 comprises 16 residues. Between the trimmed V and J ends, which lost 10 bases and 0 bases, there was a span of 19 bases. CDR3 sequence reads: CAIGLPGPISGNTIYF. In DNA form, the CDR3 reads TGTGCCATCGGTTTGCCGGGACCCATCTCTGGAAACACCATATATTTT.

This chain links TRBV29-1 with TRBJ2-7; D is possibly TRBD1 (5 bases). Per germline, CDR1 SQVTM and CDR2 ANQGSEA. The CDR3 is 14 residues long. The ends were cut back, 0 bases at V and 3 bases at J, with 12 bases in the middle. In DNA form, the CDR3 reads TGCAGCGTTGAAGAGGTAGGGGCTGGCTACGAGCAGTACTTC. It specifies CSVEEVGAGYEQYF.

To note about this clonotype: This clone may be a read error of a much larger clone one base away. The gene calls are TRBV6-6 and TRBJ2-7; 9 positions agree with TRBD1. The J call may be in error: the DNA end matches TRBJ2-5 better. This CDR3 spans 15 amino acids. Germline V gene lookup returns CDR1 MNHNY and CDR2 SVGAGI (reference sequence). CDR3 sequence (DNA): TGTGCCAGCAGCCTCGGGACAGGGACTCGAGAGACCCAGTACTTC. Translated: CASSLGTGTRETQYF.

V and J are TRBV7-6 and TRBJ1-2; no definite D call. Germline loops: CDR1 SGHVS, CDR2 FNYEAQ. The V and J ends lost 5 bases and 2 bases respectively, with 9 bases between them. There are 13 residues in the CDR3. The CDR3 here is CASSPRVNYGYTF. The CDR3 DNA sequence: TGTGCCAGCAGCCCCCGGGTCAACTATGGCTACACCTTC. The full variable domain, in which reference TRBV7-6 and TRBJ1-2 provide the parts outside the CDR3, is GAGVSQSPRYKVTKRGQDVALRCDPISGHVSLYWYRQALGQGPEFLTYFNYEAQQDKSGLPNDRFSAERPEGSISTLTIQRTEQRDSAMYRCASSPRVNYGYTFGSGTRLTVV.

This sequence joins TRBV11-2 and TRBJ2-4; D possibly corresponds to TRBD1 (6 bases). The J call is doubtful: the DNA matches TRBJ2-7 better. Germline CDR1 SGHAT, CDR2 FQNNGV. There are 15 residues in the CDR3. In DNA form, the CDR3 reads TGTGCCAGCAGTCCAACCAGGGGTCGTTTCTACGAGCAGTACTTC. This codes for CASSPTRGRFYEQYF.

This clonotype was counted a few times. The chain joins TRBV20-1 to TRBJ2-3; 8 bases fit TRBD2. This CDR3 contains 16 residues. After removal of 3 bases from V and 4 bases from J, the junction contained 12 bases not matched to a gene. The V gene's germline CDR1 is DFQATT and CDR2 SNEGSKA (reference sequence). The CDR3 is CSASLSGGGNADTQYF. CDR3 sequence (DNA): TGCAGTGCTAGTCTCAGCGGGGGAGGTAACGCAGATACGCAGTATTTT.

This clonotype appeared a few times. For the CDR3, the DNA is TGTGCCAGCACTCCATCGGACAGGGCGTACTACGAGCAGTACTTC. Translated, it gives CASTPSDRAYYEQYF. The rearrangement uses TRBV28 and TRBJ2-7; 8 positions match TRBD1. This CDR3 spans 15 amino acids. The germline V gene encodes CDR1 MDHEN and CDR2 SYDVKM. V gave up 7 bases and J gave up 3 bases; unmatched junction bases: 11.

This clonotype showed up just once. The CDR3 nucleotides are TGTGCCACCAGCCCCCTGGACAGGGCAAGAGAAGAGACCCAGTACTTC. Its translation: CATSPLDRAREETQYF. J is TRBJ2-5 and V is TRBV24-1; 8 bases align to TRBD1. The CDR3 is 16 residues long. Per germline, CDR1 KGHDR and CDR2 SFDVKD. The V gene end was trimmed by 7 bases and the J gene end by 3 bases; junction bases not matched to a gene: 12.

This chain connects TRBV9 to TRBJ2-7; 8 bases are a match to TRBD2. Trimming took 0 bases from V and 5 from J; bases not matched to a gene: 10. Germline CDR1 reads SGDLS; CDR2 reads YYNGEE. This CDR3 has 16 residues. CDR3 protein: CASSVEVLAGPHEQYF. The CDR3, as DNA: TGTGCCAGCAGCGTAGAGGTCCTAGCGGGTCCCCACGAGCAGTACTTC.

As regards this clonotype: A much larger clone lies a single base off, so this may be a read error. The gene calls are TRBV29-1 and TRBJ2-5; D gene uncertain. There are 12 residues in the CDR3. Germline V CDR1 and CDR2: SQVTM, ANQGSEA. The CDR3 reads CSVEVGQEAQYF. The CDR3 DNA follows: TGCAGCGTTGAAGTAGGGCAAGAGGCCCAGTACTTC. The full variable domain, its missing parts supplied by reference TRBV29-1 and TRBJ2-5, is SAVISQKPSRDICQRGTSLTIQCQVDSQVTMMFWYRQQPGQSLTLIATANQGSEATYESGFVIDKFPISRPNLTFSTLTVSNMSPEDSSIYLCSVEVGQEAQYFGPGTRLLVL.